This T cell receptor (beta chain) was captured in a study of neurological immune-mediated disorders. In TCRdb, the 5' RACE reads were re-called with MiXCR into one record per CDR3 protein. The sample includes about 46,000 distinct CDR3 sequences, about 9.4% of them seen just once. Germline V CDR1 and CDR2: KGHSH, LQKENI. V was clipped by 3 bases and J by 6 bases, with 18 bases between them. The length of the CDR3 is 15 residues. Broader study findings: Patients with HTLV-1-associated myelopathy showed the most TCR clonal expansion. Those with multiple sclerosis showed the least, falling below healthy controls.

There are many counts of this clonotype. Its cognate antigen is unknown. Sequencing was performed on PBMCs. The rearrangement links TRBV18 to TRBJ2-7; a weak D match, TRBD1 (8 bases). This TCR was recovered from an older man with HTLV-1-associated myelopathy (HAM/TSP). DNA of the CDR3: TGTGCCAGCTCACCCGCCGGACAGGGAGGGGGCGAGCAGTACTTC. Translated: CASSPAGQGGGEQYF.